Following are 15 T cell receptor beta chains from one sample sequenced in a study of cytomegalovirus exposure and HLA in healthy donors. The PCR ran on 60 Vbeta and 13 Jbeta primers. Sequencing was performed with immunoSEQ multiplex PCR; in TCRdb, only in-frame clones are kept and a portion is missing. The data hold 160,000 or so clones, with roughly four fifths observed a single time. Sequencing was performed on PBMCs. Every receptor here comes from a man aged 40-49 years in good health and CMV-seronegative.

The rearrangement links TRBV5-4 to TRBJ2-7; TRBD2 aligns across 10 bases. The CDR3 is 15 residues long. Trimming took 0 bases from V and 7 from J; bases not matched to a gene: 7. CDR1 and CDR2 (germline): SGHNT, YYREEE (reference sequence). The CDR3 DNA is TGTGCCAGCAGCTTGGGCCTAGCGGGAGATGAGGAGCAGTACTTC. Residues: CASSLGLAGDEEQYF. Together with reference TRBV5-4 and TRBJ2-7, the CDR3 gives the full variable domain: ETGVTQSPTHLIKTRGQQVTLRCSSQSGHNTVSWYQQALGQGPQFIFQYYREEENGRGNFPPRFSGLQFPNYSSELNVNALELDDSALYLCASSLGLAGDEEQYFGPGTRLTVT.

The chain recombines TRBV9 with TRBJ2-1; 8 positions match TRBD2. This CDR3 is built from 13 residues. With 5 bases clipped from V and 7 bases from J, the junction kept 5 bases outside the gene matches. Germline V lookup: CDR1 SGDLS, CDR2 YYNGEE. The CDR3 here is CASRTSEKNEQFF. Here the CDR3 DNA reads TGTGCCAGCAGGACTAGCGAGAAAAATGAGCAGTTCTTC.

The chain recombines TRBV7-9 with TRBJ1-1, with a tentative D call TRBD1 (5 bases). This CDR3 has 13 amino acids. Trimming removed 7 bases from V and 7 bases from J, with 16 bases in between. The germline gives CDR1 SEHNR, CDR2 FQNEAQ (reference sequence). CDR3 residues: CASTPSLGGEAFF. CDR3 bases: TGTGCCAGCACCCCATCACTGGGGGGTGAAGCTTTCTTT.

The CDR3 DNA follows: TGTGCCAGCAGGCGCCACCAGGGATTCAACTATGGCTACACCTTC. Protein sequence: CASRRHQGFNYGYTF. The genes are TRBV28 and TRBJ1-2, with D possibly matching TRBD1 (5 bases). Between the trimmed V and J ends, which lost 6 bases and 2 bases, there was a span of 16 bases. The CDR3 consists of 15 residues. Looked up from germline, CDR1 is MDHEN and CDR2 is SYDVKM.

This clone appeared a few times. The V call is TRBV19, the J call TRBJ2-7; 13 bases agree with TRBD2. After removal of 7 bases from V and 4 bases from J, the junction contained 13 bases not matched to a gene. This CDR3 has 17 amino acids. In germline, CDR1 is LNHDA, CDR2 SQIVND (reference sequence). CDR3 region: CASIPRFGLAGVYEQYF. The DNA for the CDR3 is TGTGCCAGTATCCCACGATTCGGACTAGCGGGAGTGTACGAGCAGTACTTC.

The chain employs TRBV9 and TRBJ2-1; D remains unclear. From germline, CDR1 is SGDLS and CDR2 YYNGEE. This CDR3 spans 18 amino acids. The ends were cut back, 0 bases at V and 0 bases at J, with 16 bases in the middle. DNA of the CDR3: TGTGCCAGCAGCGTAGGTTTCAGTCTAACGGGCTCCTACAATGAGCAGTTCTTC. Its protein is CASSVGFSLTGSYNEQFF.

This clone was counted between two and nine times. The rearrangement joins TRBV7-3 to TRBJ2-1; 10 bases line up with TRBD2. The CDR3 is 15 amino acids. V lost 4 bases to trimming and J lost 4 bases; unmatched junction nucleotides: 4. CDR1 and CDR2 from the germline V gene are SGHTA and FQGTGA. The CDR3 coding sequence is TGTGCCAGCAGCTCGCTAGCGGGAGTGTACAATGAGCAGTTCTTC. This encodes CASSSLAGVYNEQFF.

The chain couples TRBV20-1 to TRBJ2-1; no reliable D call. The CDR3 runs 10 residues. The V and J ends lost 7 bases and 7 bases respectively, with 8 bases between them. Germline values: CDR1 DFQATT, CDR2 SNEGSKA (reference sequence). This CDR3 reads CSVTVNEQFF. The CDR3 DNA reads TGCAGTGTCACTGTGAATGAGCAGTTCTTC.

CDR3 region: CASSQTSGRGETQYF. The DNA of the CDR3 is TGTGCCAGCAGCCAGACTAGCGGGAGAGGGGAGACCCAGTACTTC. J is TRBJ2-5 and V is TRBV7-2; TRBD2 agrees at 12 bases. The CDR3 is made up of 15 amino acids. Germline values: CDR1 SGHTA, CDR2 FQGNSA. V shed 5 bases and J 5 bases; nucleotides not matched to a gene: 6.

The genes are TRBV19 and TRBJ2-1; 10 nucleotides match TRBD2. The CDR3 is made up of 16 amino acids. The trim removed 7 bases at V and 6 bases at J, leaving 12 bases unmatched. Germline CDR1 LNHDA, CDR2 SQIVND (reference sequence). The CDR3 nucleotides are TGTGCCAGTAAGTTAGGGCTAGCGGGAGACGGCAATGAGCAGTTCTTC. Its protein product is CASKLGLAGDGNEQFF.

Note on this clone: Other DNA variants within this sample encode the same CDR3. The rearrangement links TRBV7-9 to TRBJ1-5, with 7 bases identical to TRBD1. The CDR3 covers 15 residues. Looked up from germline, CDR1 is SEHNR and CDR2 is FQNEAQ (reference sequence). V gave up 5 bases and J gave up 3 bases; unmatched junction bases: 7. In DNA, the CDR3 is TGTGCCAGCAGCCTCACCGACAGGGACAATCAGCCCCAGCATTTT. Its translation: CASSLTDRDNQPQHF.

The rearrangement links TRBV5-1 to TRBJ2-7; TRBD1 matches at 7 bases. V dropped 4 bases and J dropped 6; count of bases not matched to a gene: 7. The CDR3 consists of 13 residues. CDR1 SGHRS and CDR2 YFSETQ come from the germline V gene. In DNA, the CDR3 is TGCGCCAGCAGCCTCCGTAGGGGGCTCGAGCAGTACTTC. This translates into CASSLRRGLEQYF.

The chain carries TRBV11-2 and TRBJ2-5; 8 positions match TRBD1. V gave up 1 base and J gave up 4 bases; unmatched junction bases: 2. This CDR3 region has 14 residues. Germline-derived CDR1 and CDR2 are SGHAT and FQNNGV. This chain's CDR3 is CASSLVRGLETQYF. The DNA of the CDR3 is TGTGCCAGCAGCTTAGTCAGGGGGCTAGAGACCCAGTACTTC. Complete variable domain (other parts from reference TRBV11-2 and TRBJ2-5): EAGVAQSPRYKIIEKRQSVAFWCNPISGHATLYWYQQILGQGPKLLIQFQNNGVVDDSQLPKDRFSAERLKGVDSTLKIQPAKLEDSAVYLCASSLVRGLETQYFGPGTRLLVL.

V and J are TRBV2 and TRBJ2-2; the D gene is possibly TRBD1 (5 bases). V lost 6 bases, J lost 4 bases, and 9 bases lay in between. Germline V gives CDR1 SNHLY, CDR2 FYNNEI. The CDR3 covers 13 residues. DNA for the CDR3: TGTGCCAGCAGGTTAAGGGGCACCGGGGAGCTGTTTTTT. Residues: CASRLRGTGELFF.

The V gene is TRBV2, the J gene TRBJ1-1, with D tentatively TRBD1 (5 bases). The CDR3 runs to 14 residues. Trimming pared 7 bases from V and 2 bases from J, leaving 14 bases between. CDR1 is SNHLY, CDR2 FYNNEI, per germline. This chain's CDR3 is CASKGITVNTEAFF. DNA of the CDR3: TGTGCCAGCAAGGGGATTACCGTTAACACTGAAGCTTTCTTT.